This T cell receptor beta chain was obtained from a study of cytomegalovirus exposure and HLA in healthy donors. The study's findings and limits: There were 164 TCR beta chains listed as cytomegalovirus-associated.

This clone was recorded a few times. Its antigen is still unknown. The V gene's germline CDR1 is MGHRA and CDR2 YSYEKL. This CDR3 contains 17 residues. Trimming cost V 5 bases and J 4 bases; bases outside gene matches: 10. In the PCR, 60 Vbeta and 13 Jbeta primers were used. This table comes from immunoSEQ multiplex PCR, and its TCRdb copy is limited to in-frame clones, with some not included. Of about 180,000 clones listed, around four fifths were seen once; the top ten hold roughly 1.4%. The chain combines TRBV4-1 with TRBJ2-5, with 13 nucleotides matching TRBD2. Sequencing was performed on PBMCs. This receptor was taken from a man between 18 and 35 years old in good health and CMV-seronegative. The CDR3 sequence: CASSELAGGSEGETQYF. The DNA of the CDR3 is TGCGCCAGCAGCGAACTAGCGGGGGGGAGTGAAGGAGAGACCCAGTACTTC.